This T cell receptor (beta chain) was observed in a study of blood T cell repertoires in COVID-19. The CDR3 totals 16 residues. The germline V and J ends were trimmed by 4 bases and 5 bases, with 16 bases remaining between them. CDR1 is SGHKS, CDR2 YYEKEE, per germline (reference sequence). Profiled with immunoSEQ multiplex PCR; TCRdb holds only in-frame clones, not every one. The table shows roughly 150,000 clones, with 80% occurring only once. The receptor comes from a man between 35 and 55 years old who had recovered from COVID-19. Sample: PBMCs or T cells enriched from blood (not recorded which). The V gene is TRBV5-5, the J gene TRBJ1-6, with D perhaps TRBD1 (6 bases). For the CDR3, the DNA is TGTGCCAGCAGCCTAACTGCGGGGGCTAATAATTCACCCCTCCACTTT. This gives the protein CASSLTAGANNSPLHF. The variable domain in full, with the rest retrieved from reference TRBV5-5 and TRBJ1-6, is DAGVTQSPTHLIKTRGQQVTLRCSPISGHKSVSWYQQVLGQGPQFIFQYYEKEERGRGNFPDRFSARQFPNYSSELNVNALLLGDSALYLCASSLTAGANNSPLHFGNGTRLTVT.